These 9 T cell receptor beta chains originate from one sample sequenced in a study of human CD8 memory T cell subsets. Sequencing libraries of TCR beta were made by UMI-labeled 5' RACE. TCRdb reprocessed the 5' RACE reads and keeps a single row for each CDR3 protein, giving no DNA. The sample includes 15,000 or so distinct CDR3 sequences. Sequenced sample: CD8+ stem-like memory T cells (TSCM and TCM) sorted from PBMCs. Regarding subset: stem-like memory CD8 T cells (TSTEM), CCR7+ PD-1- TIGIT-. The origin of the receptors is a human donor in good health.

The chain couples TRBV28 to TRBJ2-7; TCRdb selects TRBD1, and the lack of DNA leaves this call unchecked. Germline V gene data show CDR1 as MDHEN and CDR2 as SYDVKM. The CDR3 contains 15 residues. CDR3 sequence reads: CASSPTFSGSYEQYF.

The CDR3 sequence: CASSVDRGGSYNEQFF. The V call is TRBV9, the J call TRBJ2-1; the D call of TRBD1 rests on TCRdb alone, since no DNA is present to check it. This CDR3 region has 16 residues. CDR1 is SGDLS and CDR2 is YYNGEE in the germline V gene.

This chain uses TRBV29-1 with TRBJ2-5; TCRdb reports TRBD2, a call that lacks DNA to check it against. The CDR3 spans 13 residues. The germline gives CDR1 SQVTM, CDR2 ANQGSEA. CDR3 amino acids: CSVVLRGGETQYF.

The rearrangement joins TRBV27 to TRBJ2-1; TCRdb's D gene call, TRBD1, goes unchecked for lack of DNA. The CDR3 runs 15 residues. Germline assignment: CDR1 MNHEY and CDR2 SMNVEV (reference sequence). Here the CDR3 reads CASSLGQAISNEQFF.

The rearrangement uses TRBV5-4 and TRBJ2-5; there is no DNA to check the TCRdb D call of TRBD1. CDR1 and CDR2 (germline): SGHNT, YYREEE (reference sequence). The CDR3 sequence is 16 residues long. CDR3: CASSINRVDRKETQYF. The whole variable domain, filled in from reference TRBV5-4 and TRBJ2-5, reads ETGVTQSPTHLIKTRGQQVTLRCSSQSGHNTVSWYQQALGQGPQFIFQYYREEENGRGNFPPRFSGLQFPNYSSELNVNALELDDSALYLCASSINRVDRKETQYFGPGTRLLVL.

V gene TRBV27 combines with J gene TRBJ2-6; TCRdb indicates TRBD1, and absent DNA this call remains unverified. The germline V gene encodes CDR1 MNHEY and CDR2 SMNVEV (reference sequence). The CDR3 runs to 16 residues. This CDR3 is CASRQGPFSGANVLTF.

The rearrangement uses TRBV28 and TRBJ2-1; TCRdb indicates TRBD2, and absent DNA this call remains unverified. The CDR3 has 18 residues. Germline V gives CDR1 MDHEN, CDR2 SYDVKM. CDR3 protein: CASSLYQVAGGPSHEQFF.

V is TRBV4-2 and J is TRBJ1-2; TCRdb indicates TRBD1, and absent DNA this call remains unverified. This CDR3 comprises 13 residues. Germline lookup yields CDR1 LGHNA and CDR2 YNFKEQ. CDR3 region: CASSPRDNYGYTF.

The gene calls are TRBV20-1 and TRBJ2-5; TCRdb's D gene call, TRBD2, goes unchecked for lack of DNA. There are 14 residues in the CDR3. CDR1 and CDR2 (germline): DFQATT, SNEGSKA (reference sequence). The CDR3 loop reads CSAWGLSGQETQYF.